The 9 T cell receptor beta chains in this list originate from one sample, sequenced in a study of blood T cell repertoires in COVID-19. Clones were sequenced by immunoSEQ multiplex PCR, and TCRdb holds only the in-frame ones, with some missing. The sample gives approximately 200,000 clones, approximately 83% of which show up once; around 3.1% is in the top ten. Material: peripheral blood. These receptors came from a woman in her 30s who had recovered from COVID-19.

V is TRBV13 and J is TRBJ2-7; a weak D match, TRBD1 (5 bases). Deletions cut 8 bases from V and 6 bases from J, with 11 bases between. The germline CDR1 and CDR2 sequences are PRHDT and FYEKMQ (reference sequence). This CDR3 has 11 amino acids. The CDR3 DNA is TGTGCCAGCCGAAACCAGGGCGAGCAGTACTTC. It translates to CASRNQGEQYF.

This clone was detected a few times. The rearrangement uses TRBV7-8 and TRBJ2-7, with TRBD1 matching 9 bases. The CDR3 spans 14 residues. Looked up from germline, CDR1 is SGHVS and CDR2 is FQNEAQ. V dropped 5 bases and J dropped 3; count of bases not matched to a gene: 5. The CDR3 protein is CASSARDRDYEQYF. Here the CDR3 DNA reads TGTGCCAGCAGCGCCCGGGACAGGGACTACGAGCAGTACTTC.

This clone came up a few times. The CDR3 reads CASSQGLGDENEQFF. The CDR3 coding sequence is TGTGCCAGCAGCCAAGGACTAGGAGATGAGAATGAGCAGTTCTTC. The chain has TRBV7-9 and TRBJ2-1, with 7 bases that match TRBD2. The CDR3 consists of 15 residues. In germline, CDR1 is SEHNR, CDR2 FQNEAQ (reference sequence). Trimming took 5 bases from V and 7 from J; bases not matched to a gene: 11.

The chain joins TRBV9 to TRBJ2-7; 8 bases align to TRBD1. In germline, CDR1 is SGDLS, CDR2 YYNGEE. The J segment lost 1 base and the V segment lost 7 bases, leaving 10 bases of the junction unmatched. There are 15 residues in the CDR3. As DNA, the CDR3 is TGTGCCAGCTCCCCTTGGACAGGGAATTCCTACGAGCAGTACTTC. Translating gives CASSPWTGNSYEQYF.

The chain is built from TRBV12-3 or TRBV12-4 and TRBJ1-1; TRBD1 matches at 8 bases. This CDR3 contains 13 residues. V lost 1 base to trimming and J lost 11 bases; unmatched junction nucleotides: 6. The DNA for the CDR3 is TGTGCCAGCAGTTTAGTCAGGGGGCGACGGGCTTTCTTT. Residues: CASSLVRGRRAFF.

The chain recombines TRBV10-3 with TRBJ2-1; tentatively, D is TRBD2 (5 bases). This CDR3 has 14 amino acids. Germline values: CDR1 ENHRY, CDR2 SYGVKD. V was shortened by 10 bases and J by 0 bases, with 13 bases between the two germline ends. This CDR3 reads CATWTVSSYNEQFF. The DNA for the CDR3 is TGTGCCACCTGGACTGTAAGCTCCTACAATGAGCAGTTCTTC.

The rearrangement uses TRBV5-1 and TRBJ1-2; possible D gene TRBD1, 5 bases. This CDR3 comprises 12 residues. V was clipped by 3 bases and J by 7 bases, with 10 bases between them. Germline V gene data show CDR1 as SGHRS and CDR2 as YFSETQ. DNA for the CDR3: TGCGCCAGCAGCTCAGGGCCGGCTGGCTACACCTTC. The encoded protein is CASSSGPAGYTF.

This chain uses TRBV18 with TRBJ1-1; 7 nucleotides line up with TRBD1. CDR1 and CDR2 from the germline V gene are KGHSH and LQKENI. The CDR3 runs 14 residues. Losses at the gene ends were 5 bases for V and 1 base for J; bases not matched to a gene: 4. CDR3 region: CASSSGTENTEAFF. The CDR3 nucleotides are TGTGCCAGCTCATCCGGGACAGAGAACACTGAAGCTTTCTTT.

Only one count was recorded for this clone. The chain couples TRBV28 to TRBJ2-7, with TRBD1 matching over 8 bases. From germline, CDR1 is MDHEN and CDR2 SYDVKM. The trim removed 6 bases at V and 9 bases at J, leaving 7 bases unmatched. This CDR3 has 12 residues. In nucleotides, the CDR3 is TGTGCCAGCAGCCCGAACACAGGGGGGCAGTACTTC. Its protein is CASSPNTGGQYF.